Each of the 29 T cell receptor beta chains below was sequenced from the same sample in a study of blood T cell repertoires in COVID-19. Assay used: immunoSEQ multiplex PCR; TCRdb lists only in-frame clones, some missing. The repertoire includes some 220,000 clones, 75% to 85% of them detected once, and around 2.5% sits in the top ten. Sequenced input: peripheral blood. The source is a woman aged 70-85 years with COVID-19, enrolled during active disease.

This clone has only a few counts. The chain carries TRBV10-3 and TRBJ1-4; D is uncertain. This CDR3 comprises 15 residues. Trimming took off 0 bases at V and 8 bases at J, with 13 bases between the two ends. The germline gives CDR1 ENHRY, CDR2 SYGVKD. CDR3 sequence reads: CAISESTPGSEKLFF. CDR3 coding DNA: TGTGCCATCAGTGAGTCGACACCCGGAAGCGAAAAACTGTTTTTT.

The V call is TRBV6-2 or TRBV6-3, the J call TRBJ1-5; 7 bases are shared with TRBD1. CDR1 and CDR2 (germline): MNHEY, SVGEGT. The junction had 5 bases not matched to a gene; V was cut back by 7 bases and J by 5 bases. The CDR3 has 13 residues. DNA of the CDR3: TGTGCCAGCACCCCAGACAGGGATCAGCCCCAGCATTTT. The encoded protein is CASTPDRDQPQHF.

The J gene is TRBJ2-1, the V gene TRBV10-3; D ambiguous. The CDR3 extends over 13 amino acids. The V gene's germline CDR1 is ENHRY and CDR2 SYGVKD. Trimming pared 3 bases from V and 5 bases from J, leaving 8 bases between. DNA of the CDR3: TGTGCCATCAGTGAAGCAGGAAACAATGAGCAGTTCTTC. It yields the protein CAISEAGNNEQFF.

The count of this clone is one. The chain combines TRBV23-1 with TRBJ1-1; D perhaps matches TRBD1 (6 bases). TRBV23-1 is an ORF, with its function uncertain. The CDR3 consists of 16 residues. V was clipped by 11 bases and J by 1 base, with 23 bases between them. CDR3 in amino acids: CAGLPAPGVKNTEAFF. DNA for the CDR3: TGCGCCGGACTTCCAGCCCCAGGGGTGAAGAACACTGAAGCTTTCTTT.

Here the CDR3 reads CASSLALTDYEQYF. Written as DNA, the CDR3 is TGCGCCAGCAGCTTGGCCCTGACAGACTACGAGCAGTACTTC. The chain couples TRBV5-1 to TRBJ2-7; tentatively, D is TRBD1 (5 bases). V lost 0 bases and J 3 bases, leaving 10 bases between the germline ends. Germline values: CDR1 SGHRS, CDR2 YFSETQ. The CDR3 length is 14 residues.

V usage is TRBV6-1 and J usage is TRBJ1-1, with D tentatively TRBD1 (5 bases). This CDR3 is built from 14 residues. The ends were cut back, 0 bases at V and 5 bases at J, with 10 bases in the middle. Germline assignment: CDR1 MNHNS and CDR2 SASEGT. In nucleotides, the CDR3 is TGTGCCAGCAGTGAAGCACGCAGGGCTACTGAAGCTTTCTTT. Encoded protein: CASSEARRATEAFF.

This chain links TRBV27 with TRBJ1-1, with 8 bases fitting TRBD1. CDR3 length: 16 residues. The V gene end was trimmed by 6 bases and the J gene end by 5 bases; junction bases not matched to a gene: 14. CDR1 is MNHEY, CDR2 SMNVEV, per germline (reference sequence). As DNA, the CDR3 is TGTGCCAGCAGGGATCAAGACCAGGGGGCGCGTACTGAAGCTTTCTTT. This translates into CASRDQDQGARTEAFF.

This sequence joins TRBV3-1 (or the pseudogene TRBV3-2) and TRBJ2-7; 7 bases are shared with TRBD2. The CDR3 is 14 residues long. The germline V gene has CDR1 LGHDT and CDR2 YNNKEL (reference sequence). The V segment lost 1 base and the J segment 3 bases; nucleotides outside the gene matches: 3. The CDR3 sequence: CASSQGAGDYEQYF. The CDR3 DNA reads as TGTGCCAGCAGCCAAGGGGCGGGGGACTACGAGCAGTACTTC.

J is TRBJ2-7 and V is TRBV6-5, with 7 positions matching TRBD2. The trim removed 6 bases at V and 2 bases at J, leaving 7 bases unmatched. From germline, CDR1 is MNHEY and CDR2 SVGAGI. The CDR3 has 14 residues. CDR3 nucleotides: TGTGCCAGCAGCACACTAGCGAGAACCTACGAGCAGTACTTC. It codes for CASSTLARTYEQYF.

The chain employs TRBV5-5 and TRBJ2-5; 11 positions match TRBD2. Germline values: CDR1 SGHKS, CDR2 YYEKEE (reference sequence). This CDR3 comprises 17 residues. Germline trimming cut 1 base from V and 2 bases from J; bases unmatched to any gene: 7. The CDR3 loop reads CASSLQASGGFQETQYF. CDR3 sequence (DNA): TGTGCCAGCAGCTTGCAAGCTAGCGGGGGGTTTCAAGAGACCCAGTACTTC.

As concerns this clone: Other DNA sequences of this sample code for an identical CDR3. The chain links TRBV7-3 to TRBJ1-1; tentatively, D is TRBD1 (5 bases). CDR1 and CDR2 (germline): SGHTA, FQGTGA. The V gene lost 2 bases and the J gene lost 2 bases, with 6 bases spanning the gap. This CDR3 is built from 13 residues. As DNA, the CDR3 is TGTGCCAGCAGCTTACAGGGTAACACTGAAGCTTTCTTT. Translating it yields CASSLQGNTEAFF.

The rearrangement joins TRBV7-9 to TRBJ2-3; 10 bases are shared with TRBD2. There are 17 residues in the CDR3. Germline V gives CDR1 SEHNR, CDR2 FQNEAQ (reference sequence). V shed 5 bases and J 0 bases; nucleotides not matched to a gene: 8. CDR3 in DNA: TGTGCCAGCAGCATTTCTCTAGCGGGGGCCAGCACAGATACGCAGTATTTT. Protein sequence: CASSISLAGASTDTQYF.

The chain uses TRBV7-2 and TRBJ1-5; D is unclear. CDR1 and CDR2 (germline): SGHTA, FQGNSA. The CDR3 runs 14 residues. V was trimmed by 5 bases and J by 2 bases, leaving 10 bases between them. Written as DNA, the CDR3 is TGTGCCAGCAGCCCGGAGTTAGGCAATCAGCCCCAGCATTTT. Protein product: CASSPELGNQPQHF.

CDR3 region: CASRSNNGGDPGYTF. The CDR3, as DNA: TGTGCCAGCAGATCAAATAACGGAGGGGATCCTGGCTACACCTTC. This rearrangement joins TRBV5-6 to TRBJ1-2, with D possibly TRBD1 on 5 matching bases. Germline lookup yields CDR1 SGHDT and CDR2 YYEEEE. Trimming cost V 5 bases and J 7 bases, with 21 bases left between them. The CDR3 is 15 residues long.

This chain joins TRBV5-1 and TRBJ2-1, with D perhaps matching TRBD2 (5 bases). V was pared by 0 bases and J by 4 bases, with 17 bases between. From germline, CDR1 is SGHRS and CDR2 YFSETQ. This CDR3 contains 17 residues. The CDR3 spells CASSLGLSPREYNEQFF. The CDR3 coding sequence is TGCGCCAGCAGCTTGGGACTTAGCCCACGGGAATACAATGAGCAGTTCTTC.

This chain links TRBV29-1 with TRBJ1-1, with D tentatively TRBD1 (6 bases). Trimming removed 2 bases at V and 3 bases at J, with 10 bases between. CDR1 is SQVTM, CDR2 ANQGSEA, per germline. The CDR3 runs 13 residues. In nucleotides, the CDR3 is TGCAGCGTTGAACACAGGGTGGACACTGAAGCTTTCTTT. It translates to CSVEHRVDTEAFF.

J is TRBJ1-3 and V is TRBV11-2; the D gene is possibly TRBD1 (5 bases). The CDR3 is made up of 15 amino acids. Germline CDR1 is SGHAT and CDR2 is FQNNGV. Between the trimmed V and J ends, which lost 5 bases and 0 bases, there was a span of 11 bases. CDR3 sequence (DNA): TGTGCCAGCAGCCCCGGGGGGGGCTCTGGAAACACCATATATTTT. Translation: CASSPGGGSGNTIYF.

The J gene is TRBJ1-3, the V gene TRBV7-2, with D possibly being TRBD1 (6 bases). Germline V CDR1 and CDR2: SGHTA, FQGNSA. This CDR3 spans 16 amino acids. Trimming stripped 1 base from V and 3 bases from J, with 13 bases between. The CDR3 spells CASSLVSSGVGNTIYF. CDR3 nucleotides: TGTGCCAGCAGCTTAGTGTCGTCAGGGGTTGGAAACACCATATATTTT. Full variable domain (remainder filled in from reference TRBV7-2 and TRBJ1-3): GAGVSQSPSNKVTEKGKDVELRCDPISGHTALYWYRQSLGQGLEFLIYFQGNSAPDKSGLPSDRFSAERTGGSVSTLTIQRTQQEDSAVYLCASSLVSSGVGNTIYFGEGSWLTVV.

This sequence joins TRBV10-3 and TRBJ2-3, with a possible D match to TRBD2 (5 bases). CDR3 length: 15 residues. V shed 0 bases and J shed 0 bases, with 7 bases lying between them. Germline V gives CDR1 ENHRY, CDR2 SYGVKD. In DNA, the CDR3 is TGTGCCATCAGTGAGTCGGGAGAGAGCACAGATACGCAGTATTTT. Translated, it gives CAISESGESTDTQYF.

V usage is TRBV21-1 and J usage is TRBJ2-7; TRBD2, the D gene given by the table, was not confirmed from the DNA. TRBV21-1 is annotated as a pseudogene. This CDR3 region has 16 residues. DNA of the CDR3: TGTGCCAGCAGCAAGAAAAGCGGGGGGTCGGACTACGAGCAGTACTTC. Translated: CASSKKSGGSDYEQYF.

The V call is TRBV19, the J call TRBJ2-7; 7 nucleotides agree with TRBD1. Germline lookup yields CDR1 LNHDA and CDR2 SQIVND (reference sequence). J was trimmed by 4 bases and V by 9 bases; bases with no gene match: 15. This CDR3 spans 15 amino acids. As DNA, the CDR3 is TGTGCCAGCGCCTCAGGGGGTGCCCCCCAATACGAGCAGTACTTC. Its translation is CASASGGAPQYEQYF.

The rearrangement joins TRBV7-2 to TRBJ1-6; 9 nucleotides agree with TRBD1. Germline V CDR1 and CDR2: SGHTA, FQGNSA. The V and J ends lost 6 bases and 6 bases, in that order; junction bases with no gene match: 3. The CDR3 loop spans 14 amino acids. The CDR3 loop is CASRTGQGNSPLHF. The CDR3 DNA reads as TGTGCCAGCAGGACGGGACAGGGTAATTCACCCCTCCACTTT.

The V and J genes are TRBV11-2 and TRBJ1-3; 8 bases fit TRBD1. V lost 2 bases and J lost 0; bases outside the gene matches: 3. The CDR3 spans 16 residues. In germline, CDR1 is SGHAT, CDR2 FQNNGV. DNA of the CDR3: TGTGCCAGCAGCTTACTTACAGGGGGCTCTGGAAACACCATATATTTT. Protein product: CASSLLTGGSGNTIYF.

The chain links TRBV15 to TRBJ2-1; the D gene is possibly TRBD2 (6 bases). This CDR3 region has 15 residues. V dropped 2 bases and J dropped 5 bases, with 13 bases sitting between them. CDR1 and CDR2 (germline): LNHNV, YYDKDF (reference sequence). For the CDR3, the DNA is TGTGCCACCAGCAGAATTGTGGGGGGAGACAATGAGCAGTTCTTC. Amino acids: CATSRIVGGDNEQFF.

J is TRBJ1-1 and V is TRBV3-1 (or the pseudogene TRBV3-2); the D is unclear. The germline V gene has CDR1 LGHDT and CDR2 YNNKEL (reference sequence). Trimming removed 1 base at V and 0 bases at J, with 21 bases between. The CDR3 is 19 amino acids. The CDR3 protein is CASSQGRKETAFMNTEAFF. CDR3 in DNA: TGTGCCAGCAGCCAAGGCCGTAAGGAAACAGCCTTCATGAACACTGAAGCTTTCTTT.

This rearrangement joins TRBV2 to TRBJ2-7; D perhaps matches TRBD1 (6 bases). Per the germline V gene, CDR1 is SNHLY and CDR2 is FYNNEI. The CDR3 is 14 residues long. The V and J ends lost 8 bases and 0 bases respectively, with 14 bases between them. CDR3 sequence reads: CASSQDSTSYEQYF. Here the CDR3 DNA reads TGTGCCAGCTCCCAGGACAGCACCTCCTACGAGCAGTACTTC.

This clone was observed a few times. The CDR3 DNA reads TGTGCCAGCAGCCCGCCGGGAGGGCGGGAGCAGTACTTC. This translates into CASSPPGGREQYF. The chain has TRBV7-2 and TRBJ2-7, with TRBD2 matching over 8 bases. Germline V gives CDR1 SGHTA, CDR2 FQGNSA. The CDR3 covers 13 residues. Germline trimming cut 5 bases from V and 7 bases from J; bases unmatched to any gene: 7.

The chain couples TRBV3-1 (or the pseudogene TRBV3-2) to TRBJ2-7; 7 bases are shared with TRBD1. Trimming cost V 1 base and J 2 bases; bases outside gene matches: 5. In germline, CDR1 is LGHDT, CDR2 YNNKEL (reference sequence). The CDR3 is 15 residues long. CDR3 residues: CASSQGWTGTYEQYF. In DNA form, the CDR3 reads TGTGCCAGCAGCCAAGGATGGACAGGCACCTACGAGCAGTACTTC.

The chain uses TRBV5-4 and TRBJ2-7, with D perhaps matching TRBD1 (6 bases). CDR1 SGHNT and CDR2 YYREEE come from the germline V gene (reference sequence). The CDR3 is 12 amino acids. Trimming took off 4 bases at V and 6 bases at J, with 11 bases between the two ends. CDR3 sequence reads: CASSPQGTEQYF. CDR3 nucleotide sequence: TGTGCCAGCAGCCCCCAGGGGACCGAGCAGTACTTC.